One and the same sample provided the 11 T cell receptor beta chains below, sequenced in a study of T cell responses to AZD1222 COVID-19 vaccine. Libraries were prepared by immunoSEQ multiplex PCR; TCRdb keeps only in-frame clonotypes and omits some of them. The data show some 110,000 clones, just over 85% seen once. This sample comprised peripheral blood, obtained 28 days after the second AZD1222 dose. The receptors stem from an adult who received the AZD1222 COVID-19 vaccine.

The chain combines TRBV6-5 with TRBJ1-2; no clear D. In germline, CDR1 is MNHEY, CDR2 SVGAGI. V lost 0 bases and J 4 bases, leaving 9 bases between the germline ends. The CDR3 consists of 14 residues. The CDR3: CASSYSEGIYGYTF. The CDR3 DNA follows: TGTGCCAGCAGTTACTCGGAGGGAATCTATGGCTACACCTTC.

This sequence joins TRBV3-1 (or the pseudogene TRBV3-2) and TRBJ1-1; 8 bases line up with TRBD1. Germline CDR1 LGHDT, CDR2 YNNKEL (reference sequence). Trimming cost V 2 bases and J 5 bases; bases outside gene matches: 7. The CDR3 is 15 residues long. The CDR3 protein is CASSQRVTGGTEAFF. The CDR3 DNA sequence: TGTGCCAGCAGCCAAAGAGTAACAGGGGGGACTGAAGCTTTCTTT.

V and J are TRBV9 and TRBJ1-2; possibly TRBD1 for D (6 bases). Per germline, CDR1 SGDLS and CDR2 YYNGEE. This CDR3 has 15 amino acids. The V and J ends lost 2 bases and 3 bases respectively, with 14 bases between them. As DNA, the CDR3 is TGTGCCAGCAGCGTGGATCAGAGACAGGACTATGGCTACACCTTC. Translated, it gives CASSVDQRQDYGYTF.

The rearrangement joins TRBV5-6 to TRBJ1-5; 9 positions match TRBD1. The CDR3 totals 17 residues. V gave up 1 base and J gave up 0 bases; unmatched junction bases: 5. Looked up from germline, CDR1 is SGHDT and CDR2 is YYEEEE. DNA for the CDR3: TGTGCCAGCAGCTTGTACAGGGGGCGGAATAGCAATCAGCCCCAGCATTTT. Translating gives CASSLYRGRNSNQPQHF. Drawing the rest from reference TRBV5-6 and TRBJ1-5, the complete variable domain is DAGVTQSPTHLIKTRGQQVTLRCSPKSGHDTVSWYQQALGQGPQFIFQYYEEEERQRGNFPDRFSGHQFPNYSSELNVNALLLGDSALYLCASSLYRGRNSNQPQHFGDGTRLSIL.

The chain is built from TRBV10-3 and TRBJ1-5, with 7 bases identical to TRBD1. J gave up 2 bases and V 4 bases, and 5 bases lay outside the gene matches. Germline V gene sequence: CDR1 ENHRY, CDR2 SYGVKD. The CDR3 is made up of 15 amino acids. The CDR3 DNA reads as TGTGCCATCAGTGTAGGGGGCCTGGGCAATCAGCCCCAGCATTTT. It encodes CAISVGGLGNQPQHF.

CDR3 amino acids: CASSVGTPGGNRNTGELFF. The CDR3, as DNA: TGTGCCAGCAGCGTAGGGACCCCGGGGGGTAACCGGAACACCGGGGAGCTGTTTTTT. The V and J genes are TRBV9 and TRBJ2-2; 7 nucleotides match TRBD2. The CDR3 runs 19 residues. Per the germline V gene, CDR1 is SGDLS and CDR2 is YYNGEE. The trim removed 0 bases at V and 1 base at J, leaving 12 bases unmatched.

The chain has TRBV2 and TRBJ1-2; D not resolved. This CDR3 contains 14 residues. From germline, CDR1 is SNHLY and CDR2 FYNNEI. V dropped 7 bases and J dropped 7 bases, with 19 bases sitting between them. The CDR3 DNA follows: TGTGCCAGCATGGAGGACCGGTTGGCAGGTGGCTACACCTTC. It is translated as CASMEDRLAGGYTF.

J is TRBJ2-1 and V is TRBV30, with TRBD1 identical over 10 bases. V lost 6 bases and J lost 3; bases outside the gene matches: 8. CDR3 length: 15 amino acids. Germline lookup yields CDR1 GTSNPN and CDR2 SVGIG (reference sequence). DNA for the CDR3: TGTGCCTGCCGGCCGGGACAGGGGAGCTACAATGAGCAGTTCTTC. As protein: CACRPGQGSYNEQFF.

Concerning this clone: One end of the junction does not line up with germline, which may come from a read error. The chain links TRBV28 to TRBJ2-1; 12 bases line up with TRBD2. The CDR3 sequence is 13 residues long. Looked up from germline, CDR1 is MDHEN and CDR2 is SYDVKM. The CDR3 region has the DNA TGTGCCAGCAGTTTTCTAGCGGGAGGGCCTCCCCTCTTC. It yields the protein CASSFLAGGPPLF.

This clone was seen just once. The V and J genes are TRBV7-8 and TRBJ2-5, with TRBD2 identical over 14 bases. With 5 bases clipped from V and 4 bases from J, the junction kept 12 bases outside the gene matches. The germline V gene encodes CDR1 SGHVS and CDR2 FQNEAQ. This CDR3 is built from 18 residues. CDR3 region: CASSRGLAGVGGRETQYF. The CDR3, as DNA: TGTGCCAGCAGCCGGGGACTAGCGGGGGTCGGAGGCCGAGAGACCCAGTACTTC.

The gene calls are TRBV29-1 and TRBJ2-7; weak D call: TRBD1 (7 bases). V was trimmed by 6 bases and J by 2 bases, leaving 11 bases between them. The CDR3 has 12 amino acids. Looked up from germline, CDR1 is SQVTM and CDR2 is ANQGSEA. The CDR3 bases are TGCAGCGTCGTCAGGGGGGCCTACGAGCAGTACTTC. Protein: CSVVRGAYEQYF.